A single sample is the source of the 2 T cell receptor beta chains below, sequenced in a study of T cell responses to AZD1222 COVID-19 vaccine. The protocol was immunoSEQ multiplex PCR, while the TCRdb copy is restricted to in-frame clones and leaves out a portion. The data hold over 120,000 clones, with 75% to 90% observed a single time. The specimen comprised peripheral blood, sampled on day 0 of AZD1222 vaccination. Receptors were obtained from an adult in good health.

This chain links TRBV6-4 with TRBJ1-1; D gene uncertain. The CDR3 has 13 residues. Germline CDR1 and CDR2: MRHNA and SNTAGT. V gave up 0 bases and J gave up 1 base, with 3 bases separating them. CDR3 coding DNA: TGTGCCAGCAGTGACTCGGCGAACACTGAAGCTTTCTTT. This translates into CASSDSANTEAFF.

This clone appeared once. The chain couples TRBV5-5 to TRBJ2-1; 7 nucleotides line up with TRBD2. Trimming cost V 4 bases and J 3 bases; bases outside gene matches: 7. The CDR3 contains 15 residues. CDR1 SGHKS and CDR2 YYEKEE come from the germline V gene (reference sequence). Here the CDR3 reads CASSPSPGGYNEQFF. The CDR3 DNA is TGTGCCAGCAGCCCATCCCCGGGGGGCTACAATGAGCAGTTCTTC.